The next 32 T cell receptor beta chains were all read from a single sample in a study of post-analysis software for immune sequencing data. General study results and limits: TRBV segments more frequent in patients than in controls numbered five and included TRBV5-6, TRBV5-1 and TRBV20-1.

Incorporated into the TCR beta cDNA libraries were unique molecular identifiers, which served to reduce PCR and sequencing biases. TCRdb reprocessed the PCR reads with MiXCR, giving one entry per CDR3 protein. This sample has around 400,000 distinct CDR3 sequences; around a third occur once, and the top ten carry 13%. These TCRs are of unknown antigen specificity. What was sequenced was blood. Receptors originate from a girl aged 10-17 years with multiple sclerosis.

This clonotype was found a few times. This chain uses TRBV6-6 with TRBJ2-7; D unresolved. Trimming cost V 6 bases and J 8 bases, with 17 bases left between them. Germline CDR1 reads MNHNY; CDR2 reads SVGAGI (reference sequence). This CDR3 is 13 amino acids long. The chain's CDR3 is CASSPEKAGQQYF. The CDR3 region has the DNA TGTGCCAGCAGCCCCGAAAAGGCAGGTCAGCAGTACTTC.

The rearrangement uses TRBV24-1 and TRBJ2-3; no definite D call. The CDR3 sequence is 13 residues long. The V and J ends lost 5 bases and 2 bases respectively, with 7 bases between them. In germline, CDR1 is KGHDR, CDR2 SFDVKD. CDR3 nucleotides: TGTGCCACCAGTGCTCGGTTCACAGATACGCAGTATTTT. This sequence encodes CATSARFTDTQYF.

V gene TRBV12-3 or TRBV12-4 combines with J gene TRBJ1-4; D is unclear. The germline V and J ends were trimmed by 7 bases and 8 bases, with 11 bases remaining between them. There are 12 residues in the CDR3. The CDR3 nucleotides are TGTGCCAGCACCGAAGGTCGGGAAAAACTGTTTTTT. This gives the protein CASTEGREKLFF.

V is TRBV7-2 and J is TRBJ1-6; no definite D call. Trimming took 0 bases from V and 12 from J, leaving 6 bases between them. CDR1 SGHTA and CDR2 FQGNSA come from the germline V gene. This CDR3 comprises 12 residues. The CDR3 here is CASSLALGPLHF. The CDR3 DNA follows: TGTGCCAGCAGCTTAGCGTTGGGACCCCTCCACTTT.

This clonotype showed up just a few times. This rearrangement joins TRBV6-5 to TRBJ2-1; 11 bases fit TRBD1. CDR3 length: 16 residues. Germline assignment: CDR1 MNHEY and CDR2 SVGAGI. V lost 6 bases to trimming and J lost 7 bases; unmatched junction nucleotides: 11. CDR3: CASSSPGQGARNEQFF. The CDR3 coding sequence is TGTGCCAGCAGCTCTCCAGGACAGGGGGCGAGGAATGAGCAGTTCTTC.

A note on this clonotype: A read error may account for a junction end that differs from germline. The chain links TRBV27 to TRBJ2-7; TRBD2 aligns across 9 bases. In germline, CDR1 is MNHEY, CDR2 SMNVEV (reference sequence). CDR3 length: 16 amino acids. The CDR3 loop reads CTSTRSGGPIPYEQYF. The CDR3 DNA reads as TGTACCAGCACGCGTAGCGGGGGCCCGATTCCCTACGAGCAGTACTTC.

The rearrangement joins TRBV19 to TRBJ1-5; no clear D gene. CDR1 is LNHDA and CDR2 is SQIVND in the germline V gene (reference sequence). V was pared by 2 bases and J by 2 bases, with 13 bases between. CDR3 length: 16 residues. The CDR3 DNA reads TGTGCCAGTAGTATACGGCCGGGGATTGGCAATCAGCCCCAGCATTTT. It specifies CASSIRPGIGNQPQHF.

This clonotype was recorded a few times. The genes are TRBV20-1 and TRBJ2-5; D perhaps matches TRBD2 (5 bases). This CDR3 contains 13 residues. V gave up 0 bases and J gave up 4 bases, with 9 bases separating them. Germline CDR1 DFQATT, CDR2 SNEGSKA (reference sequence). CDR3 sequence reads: CSARDGRSETQYF. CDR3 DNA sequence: TGCAGTGCTAGAGATGGGAGATCAGAGACCCAGTACTTC.

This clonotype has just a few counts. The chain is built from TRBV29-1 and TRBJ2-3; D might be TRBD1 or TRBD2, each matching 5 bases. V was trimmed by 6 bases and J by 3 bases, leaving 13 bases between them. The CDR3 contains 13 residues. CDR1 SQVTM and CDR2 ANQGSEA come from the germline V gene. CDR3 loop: CSVRGGGTDTQYF. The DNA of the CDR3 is TGCAGCGTCCGAGGTGGGGGAACAGATACGCAGTATTTT.

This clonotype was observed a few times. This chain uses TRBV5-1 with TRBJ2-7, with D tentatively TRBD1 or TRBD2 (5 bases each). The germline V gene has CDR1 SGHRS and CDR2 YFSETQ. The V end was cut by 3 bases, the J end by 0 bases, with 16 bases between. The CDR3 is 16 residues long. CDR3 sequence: CASSSRMGVSSYEQYF. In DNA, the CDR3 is TGCGCCAGCAGCTCACGAATGGGGGTTAGCTCCTACGAGCAGTACTTC.

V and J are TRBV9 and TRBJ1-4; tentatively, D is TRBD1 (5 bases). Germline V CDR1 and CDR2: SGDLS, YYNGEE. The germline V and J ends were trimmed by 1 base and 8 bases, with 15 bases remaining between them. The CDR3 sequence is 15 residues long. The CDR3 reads CASSVLGGLGEKLFF. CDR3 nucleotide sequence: TGTGCCAGCAGCGTATTGGGGGGACTTGGGGAAAAACTGTTTTTT.

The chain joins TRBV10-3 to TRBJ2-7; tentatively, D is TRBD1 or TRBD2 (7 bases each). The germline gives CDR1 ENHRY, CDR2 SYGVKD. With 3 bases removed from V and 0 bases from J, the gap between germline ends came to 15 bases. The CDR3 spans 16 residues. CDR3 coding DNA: TGTGCCATCAGTGAATTGACAGGGAGGGGCTCCTACGAGCAGTACTTC. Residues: CAISELTGRGSYEQYF.

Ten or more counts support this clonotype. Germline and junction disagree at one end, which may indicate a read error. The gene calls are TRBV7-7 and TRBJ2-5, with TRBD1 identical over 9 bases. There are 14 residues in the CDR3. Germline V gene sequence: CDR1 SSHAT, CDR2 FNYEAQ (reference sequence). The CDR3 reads CASSLGQGPETQYF. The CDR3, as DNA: TGTGCTAGCAGCTTGGGACAGGGTCCGGAGACCCAGTACTTC.

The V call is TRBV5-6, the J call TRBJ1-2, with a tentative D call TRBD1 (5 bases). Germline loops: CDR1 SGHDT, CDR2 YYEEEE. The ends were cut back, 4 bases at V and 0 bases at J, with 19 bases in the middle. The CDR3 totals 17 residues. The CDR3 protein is CASSPLSGDLANYGYTF. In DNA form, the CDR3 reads TGTGCCAGCAGCCCATTGTCGGGGGATCTAGCTAACTATGGCTACACCTTC.

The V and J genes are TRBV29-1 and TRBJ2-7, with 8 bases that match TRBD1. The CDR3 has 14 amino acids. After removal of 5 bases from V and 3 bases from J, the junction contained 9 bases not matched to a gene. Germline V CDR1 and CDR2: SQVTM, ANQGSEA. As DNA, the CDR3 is TGCAGCGTTCTCCCCCGAGACAGGGGCTACGAGCAGTACTTC. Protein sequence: CSVLPRDRGYEQYF.

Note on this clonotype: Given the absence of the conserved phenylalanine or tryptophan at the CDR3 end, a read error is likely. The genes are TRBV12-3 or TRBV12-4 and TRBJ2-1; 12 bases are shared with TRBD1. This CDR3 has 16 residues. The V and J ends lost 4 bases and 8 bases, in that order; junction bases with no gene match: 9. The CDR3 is CASSYSRDRGRDEQFV. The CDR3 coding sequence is TGTGCCAGCAGTTACTCGCGGGACAGGGGGCGCGATGAGCAGTTCGTC.

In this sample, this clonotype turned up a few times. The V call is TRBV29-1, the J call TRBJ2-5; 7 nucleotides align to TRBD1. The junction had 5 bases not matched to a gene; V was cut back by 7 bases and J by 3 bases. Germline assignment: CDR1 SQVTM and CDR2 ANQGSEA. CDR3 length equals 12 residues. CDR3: CSGAGTEETQYF. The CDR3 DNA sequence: TGCAGCGGGGCAGGGACAGAAGAGACCCAGTACTTC.

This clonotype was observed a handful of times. CDR3 region: CASSTGGQGRAAFF. DNA of the CDR3: TGTGCCAGCAGTACCGGCGGACAGGGACGAGCGGCTTTCTTT. The chain employs TRBV12-3 or TRBV12-4 and TRBJ1-1; TRBD1 agrees at 8 bases. V trimming: 5 bases; J trimming: 11 bases; junction bases outside the gene matches: 13. CDR3 length equals 14 residues.

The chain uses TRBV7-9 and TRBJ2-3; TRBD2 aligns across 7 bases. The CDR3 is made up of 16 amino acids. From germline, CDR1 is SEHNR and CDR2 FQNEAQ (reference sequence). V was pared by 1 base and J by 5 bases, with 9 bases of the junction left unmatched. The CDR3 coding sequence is TGTGCCAGCAGCTTAGAATCGTCTAGCGGTCTAGATACGCAGTATTTT. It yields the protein CASSLESSSGLDTQYF.

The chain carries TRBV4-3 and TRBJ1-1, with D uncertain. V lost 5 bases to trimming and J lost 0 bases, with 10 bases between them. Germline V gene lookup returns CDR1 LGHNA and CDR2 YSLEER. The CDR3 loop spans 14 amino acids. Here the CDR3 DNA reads TGCGCCAGCAGCTGGGCGGGTTTGAACACTGAAGCTTTCTTT. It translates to CASSWAGLNTEAFF.

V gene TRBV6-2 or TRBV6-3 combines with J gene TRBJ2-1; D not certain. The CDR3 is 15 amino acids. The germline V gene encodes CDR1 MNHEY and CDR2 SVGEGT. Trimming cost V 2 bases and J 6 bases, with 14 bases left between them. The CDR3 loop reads CASSYGQAAINEQFF. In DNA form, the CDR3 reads TGTGCCAGCAGTTACGGGCAGGCGGCGATCAATGAGCAGTTCTTC.

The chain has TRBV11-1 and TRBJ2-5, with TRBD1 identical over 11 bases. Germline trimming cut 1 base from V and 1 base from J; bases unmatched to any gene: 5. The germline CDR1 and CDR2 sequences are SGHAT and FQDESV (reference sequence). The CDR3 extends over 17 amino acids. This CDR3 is CASSLGGQGGVQETQYF. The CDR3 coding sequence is TGTGCCAGCAGCTTAGGGGGACAGGGGGGGGTCCAAGAGACCCAGTACTTC.

CDR3 nucleotide sequence: TGTGCCAGCAGTTACCCTTCGACGGGCAATCAGCCCCAGCATTTT. Amino acid sequence: CASSYPSTGNQPQHF. The V call is TRBV6-6, the J call TRBJ1-5; D gene uncertain. The length of the CDR3 is 15 residues. Germline V lookup: CDR1 MNHNY, CDR2 SVGAGI (reference sequence). The V end lost 2 bases, the J end lost 2 bases, and 10 bases lay between the germline ends.

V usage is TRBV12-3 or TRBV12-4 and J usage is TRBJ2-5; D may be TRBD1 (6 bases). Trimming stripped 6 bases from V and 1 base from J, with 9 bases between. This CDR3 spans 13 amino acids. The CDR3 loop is CASRQGAQETQYF. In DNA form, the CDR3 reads TGTGCCAGCAGACAGGGTGCCCAAGAGACCCAGTACTTC.

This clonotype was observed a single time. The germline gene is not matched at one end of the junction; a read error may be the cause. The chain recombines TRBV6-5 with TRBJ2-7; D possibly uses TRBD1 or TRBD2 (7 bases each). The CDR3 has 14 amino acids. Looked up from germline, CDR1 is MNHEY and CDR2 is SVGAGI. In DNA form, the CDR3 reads TGTACCAGCACCCAGGGGGGGGGATTGGGTGAGCAGTACTTC. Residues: CTSTQGGGLGEQYF.

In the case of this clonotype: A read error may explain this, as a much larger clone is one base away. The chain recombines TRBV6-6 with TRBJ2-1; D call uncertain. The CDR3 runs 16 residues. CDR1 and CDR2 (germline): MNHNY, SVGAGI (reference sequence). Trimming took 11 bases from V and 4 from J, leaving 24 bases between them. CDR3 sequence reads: CAGIGPFQHLYNEQFF. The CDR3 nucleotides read TGTGCCGGCATTGGACCCTTCCAGCATCTGTACAATGAGCAGTTCTTC.

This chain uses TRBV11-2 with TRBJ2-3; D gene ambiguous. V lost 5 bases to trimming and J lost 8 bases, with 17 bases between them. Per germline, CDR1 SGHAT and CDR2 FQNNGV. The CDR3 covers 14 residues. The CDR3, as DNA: TGTGCCAGCAGCAGGTCTGATGAGACCGCTACGCAGTATTTT. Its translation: CASSRSDETATQYF.

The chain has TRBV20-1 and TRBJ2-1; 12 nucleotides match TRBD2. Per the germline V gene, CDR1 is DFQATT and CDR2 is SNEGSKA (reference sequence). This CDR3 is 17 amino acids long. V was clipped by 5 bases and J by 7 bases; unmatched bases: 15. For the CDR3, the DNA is TGCAGTGCTTTACTAGCGGGGGGCCATCTATTGAAGAATGAGCAGTTCTTC. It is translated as CSALLAGGHLLKNEQFF.

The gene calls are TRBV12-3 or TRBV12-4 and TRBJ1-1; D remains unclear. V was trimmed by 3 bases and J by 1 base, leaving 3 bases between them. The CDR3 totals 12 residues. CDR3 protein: CASSLANTEAFF. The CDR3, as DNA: TGTGCCAGCAGTTTGGCGAACACTGAAGCTTTCTTT.

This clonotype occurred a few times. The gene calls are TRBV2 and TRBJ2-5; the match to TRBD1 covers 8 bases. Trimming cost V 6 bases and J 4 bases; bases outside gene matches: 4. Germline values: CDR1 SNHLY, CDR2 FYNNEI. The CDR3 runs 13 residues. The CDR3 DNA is TGTGCCAGCAGGGACAGGGACAGAGAGACCCAGTACTTC. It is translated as CASRDRDRETQYF. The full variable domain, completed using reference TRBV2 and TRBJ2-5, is EPEVTQTPSHQVTQMGQEVILRCVPISNHLYFYWYRQILGQKVEFLVSFYNNEISEKSEIFDDQFSVERPDGSNFTLKIRSTKLEDSAMYFCASRDRDRETQYFGPGTRLLVL.

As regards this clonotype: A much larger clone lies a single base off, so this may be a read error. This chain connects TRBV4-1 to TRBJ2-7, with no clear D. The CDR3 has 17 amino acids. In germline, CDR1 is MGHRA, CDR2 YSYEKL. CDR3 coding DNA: TGCGCCAGCGGCCAAGCTTTAGGCAGCCATTTGGAATACGAGCAGTACTTC. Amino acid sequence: CASGQALGSHLEYEQYF.

The CDR3, as DNA: TGCGCCAGCAGCCAAGGACGCCAGGGGTTCCACAATGAGCAGTTCTTC. Protein product: CASSQGRQGFHNEQFF. The chain carries TRBV4-3 and TRBJ2-1; a weak D match, TRBD1 (6 bases). The V and J ends lost 1 base and 5 bases respectively, with 15 bases between them. Germline V gene data show CDR1 as LGHNA and CDR2 as YSLEER. CDR3 length: 16 amino acids.